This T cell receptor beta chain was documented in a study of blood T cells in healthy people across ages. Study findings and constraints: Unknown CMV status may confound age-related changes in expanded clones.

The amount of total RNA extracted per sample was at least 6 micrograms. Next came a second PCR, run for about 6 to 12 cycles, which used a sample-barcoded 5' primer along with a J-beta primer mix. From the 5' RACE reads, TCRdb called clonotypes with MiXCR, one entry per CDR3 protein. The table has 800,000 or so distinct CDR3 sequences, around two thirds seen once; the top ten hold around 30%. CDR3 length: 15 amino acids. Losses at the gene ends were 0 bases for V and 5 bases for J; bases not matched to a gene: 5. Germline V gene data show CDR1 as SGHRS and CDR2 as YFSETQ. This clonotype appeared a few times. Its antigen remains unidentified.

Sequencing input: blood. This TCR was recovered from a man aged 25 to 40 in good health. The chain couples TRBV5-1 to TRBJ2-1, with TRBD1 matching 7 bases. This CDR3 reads CASSLGQGEHNEQFF. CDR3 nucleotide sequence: TGCGCCAGCAGCTTGGGGCAGGGGGAGCACAATGAGCAGTTCTTC.